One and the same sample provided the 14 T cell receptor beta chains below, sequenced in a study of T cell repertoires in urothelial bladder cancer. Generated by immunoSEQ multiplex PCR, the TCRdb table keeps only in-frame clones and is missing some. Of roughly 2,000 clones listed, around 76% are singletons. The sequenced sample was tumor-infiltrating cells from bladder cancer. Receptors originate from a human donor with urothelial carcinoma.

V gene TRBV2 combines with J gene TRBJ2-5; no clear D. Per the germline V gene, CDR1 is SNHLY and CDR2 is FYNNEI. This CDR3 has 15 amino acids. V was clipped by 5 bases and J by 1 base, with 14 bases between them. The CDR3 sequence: CASSSDSGSQETQYF. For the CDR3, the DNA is TGTGCCAGCAGTTCCGATTCAGGTTCCCAAGAGACCCAGTACTTC.

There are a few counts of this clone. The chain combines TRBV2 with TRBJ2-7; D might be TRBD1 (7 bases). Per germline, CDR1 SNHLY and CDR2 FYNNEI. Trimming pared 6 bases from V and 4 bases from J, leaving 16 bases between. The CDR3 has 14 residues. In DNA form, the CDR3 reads TGTGCCAGCAGAGCTCTGGGGGGACAGTACGAGCAGTACTTC. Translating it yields CASRALGGQYEQYF.

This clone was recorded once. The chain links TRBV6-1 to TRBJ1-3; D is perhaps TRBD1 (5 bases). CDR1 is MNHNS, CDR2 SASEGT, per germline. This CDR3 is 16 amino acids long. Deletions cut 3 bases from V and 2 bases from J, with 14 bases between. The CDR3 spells CASSDHRTGTGNTIYF. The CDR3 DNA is TGTGCCAGCAGTGACCACCGAACAGGAACTGGAAACACCATATATTTT.

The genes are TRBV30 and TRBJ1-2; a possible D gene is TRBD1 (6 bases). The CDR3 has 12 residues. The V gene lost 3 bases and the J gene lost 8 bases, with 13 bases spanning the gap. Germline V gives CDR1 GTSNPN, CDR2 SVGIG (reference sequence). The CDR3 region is CAWSRQAGGYTF. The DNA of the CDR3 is TGTGCCTGGAGCCGACAGGCGGGCGGCTACACCTTC.

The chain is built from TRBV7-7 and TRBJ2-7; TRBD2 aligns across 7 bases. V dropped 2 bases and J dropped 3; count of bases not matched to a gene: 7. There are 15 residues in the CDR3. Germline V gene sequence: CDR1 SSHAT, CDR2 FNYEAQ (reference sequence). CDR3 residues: CASSLTPSGFYEQYF. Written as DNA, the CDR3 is TGTGCCAGCAGCTTAACCCCTAGCGGATTCTACGAGCAGTACTTC.

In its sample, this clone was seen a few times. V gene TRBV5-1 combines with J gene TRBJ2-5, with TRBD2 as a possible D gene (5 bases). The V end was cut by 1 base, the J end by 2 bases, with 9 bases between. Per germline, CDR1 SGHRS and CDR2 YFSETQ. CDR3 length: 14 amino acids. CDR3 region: CASSLTEGQETQYF. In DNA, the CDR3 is TGCGCCAGCAGCTTGACAGAGGGACAAGAGACCCAGTACTTC. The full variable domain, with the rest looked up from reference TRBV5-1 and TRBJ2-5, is KAGVTQTPRYLIKTRGQQVTLSCSPISGHRSVSWYQQTPGQGLQFLFEYFSETQRNKGNFPGRFSGRQFSNSRSEMNVSTLELGDSALYLCASSLTEGQETQYFGPGTRLLVL.

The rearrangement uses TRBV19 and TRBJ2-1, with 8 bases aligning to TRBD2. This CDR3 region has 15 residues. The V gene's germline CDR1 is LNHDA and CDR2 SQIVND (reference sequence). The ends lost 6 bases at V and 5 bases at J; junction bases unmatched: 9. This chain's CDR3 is CASSPWSSGNNEQFF. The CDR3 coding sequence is TGTGCCAGTAGCCCCTGGAGTAGCGGGAACAATGAGCAGTTCTTC.

The CDR3 DNA follows: TGTGCCAGCAGTAGCATTATGGGGAACTACGAGCAGTACTTC. It specifies CASSSIMGNYEQYF. This chain uses TRBV6-5 with TRBJ2-7, with unresolved D. CDR3 length equals 14 residues. The germline V gene encodes CDR1 MNHEY and CDR2 SVGAGI. The V gene lost 5 bases and the J gene lost 3 bases, with 14 bases spanning the gap.

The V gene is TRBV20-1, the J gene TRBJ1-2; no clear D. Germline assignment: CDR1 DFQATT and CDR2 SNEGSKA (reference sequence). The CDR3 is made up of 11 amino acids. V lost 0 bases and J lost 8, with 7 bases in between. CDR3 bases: TGCAGTGCTAGAGAGACGACGGGCTACACCTTC. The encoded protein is CSARETTGYTF.

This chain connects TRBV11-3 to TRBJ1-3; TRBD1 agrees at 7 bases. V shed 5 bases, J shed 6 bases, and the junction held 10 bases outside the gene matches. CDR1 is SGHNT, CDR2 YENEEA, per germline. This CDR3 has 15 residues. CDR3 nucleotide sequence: TGTGCCAGCAGCCCAAGGGGGCTTGACGTAAACACCATATATTTT. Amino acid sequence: CASSPRGLDVNTIYF.

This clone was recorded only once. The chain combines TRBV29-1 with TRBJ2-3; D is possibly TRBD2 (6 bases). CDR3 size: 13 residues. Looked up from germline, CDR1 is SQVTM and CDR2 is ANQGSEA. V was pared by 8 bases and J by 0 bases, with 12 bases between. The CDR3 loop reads CSRSGGSTDTQYF. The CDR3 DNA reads TGCAGCCGTTCTGGGGGGAGCACAGATACGCAGTATTTT.

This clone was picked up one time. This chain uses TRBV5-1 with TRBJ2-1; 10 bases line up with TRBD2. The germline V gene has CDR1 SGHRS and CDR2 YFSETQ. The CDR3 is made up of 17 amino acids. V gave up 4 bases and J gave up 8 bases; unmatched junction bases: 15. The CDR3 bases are TGCGCCAGCAGCCCAGAGAGCGGGAGGGCCCAGGGCGATGAGCAGTTCTTC. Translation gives CASSPESGRAQGDEQFF.

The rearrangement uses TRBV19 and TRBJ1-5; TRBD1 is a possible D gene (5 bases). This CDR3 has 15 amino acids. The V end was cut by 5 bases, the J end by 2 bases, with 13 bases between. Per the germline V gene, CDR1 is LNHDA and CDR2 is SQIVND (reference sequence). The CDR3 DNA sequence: TGTGCCAGTAGTCTAGGTTGGGACGGCAATCAGCCCCAGCATTTT. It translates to CASSLGWDGNQPQHF.

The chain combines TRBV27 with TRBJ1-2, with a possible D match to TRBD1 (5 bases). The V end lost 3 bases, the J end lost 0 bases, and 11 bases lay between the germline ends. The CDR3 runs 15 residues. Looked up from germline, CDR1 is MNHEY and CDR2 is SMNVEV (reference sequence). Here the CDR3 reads CASSFSDRANYGYTF. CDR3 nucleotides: TGTGCCAGCAGTTTCTCCGACAGAGCTAACTATGGCTACACCTTC.